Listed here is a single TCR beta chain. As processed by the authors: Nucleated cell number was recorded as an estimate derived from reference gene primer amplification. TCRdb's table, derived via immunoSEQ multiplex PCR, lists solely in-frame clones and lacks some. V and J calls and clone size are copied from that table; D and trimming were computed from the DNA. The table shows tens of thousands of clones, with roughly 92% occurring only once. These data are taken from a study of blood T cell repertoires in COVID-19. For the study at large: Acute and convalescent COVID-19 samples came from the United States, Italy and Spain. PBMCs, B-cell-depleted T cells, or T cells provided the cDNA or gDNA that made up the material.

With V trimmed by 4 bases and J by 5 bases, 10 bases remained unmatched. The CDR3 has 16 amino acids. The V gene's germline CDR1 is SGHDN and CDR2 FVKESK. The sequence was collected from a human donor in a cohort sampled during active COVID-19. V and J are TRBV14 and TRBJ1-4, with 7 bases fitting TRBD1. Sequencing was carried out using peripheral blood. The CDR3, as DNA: TGTGCCAGCAGCCTTCACGCAGGGGGTCTGAATGAAAAACTGTTTTTT. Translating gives CASSLHAGGLNEKLFF.